A selection of T cell receptor beta chains follows, all from one sample in a study of control samples from healthy donors and cancer patients. Libraries were prepared by immunoSEQ multiplex PCR; TCRdb keeps only in-frame clonotypes and omits some of them. The profile shows 28,000 or so clones, around 83% of them singletons. Sequenced material: PBMCs. The receptors here all came from a man between 60 and 75 years old with colorectal cancer. Both conserved end residues are part of each CDR3.

CDR3 protein: CASSLSTGPVNTGELFF
J gene: TRBJ2-2
V gene: TRBV5-6

CDR3 protein: CASSPEAGGVRETQYF
J gene: TRBJ2-5
V gene: TRBV3-1/TRBV3-2

CDR3 protein: CASSPRGTGGSEQYF
J gene: TRBJ2-7
V gene: TRBV5-1

CDR3 protein: CASSPPGQGSGELFF
J gene: TRBJ2-2
V gene: TRBV7-9

CDR3 protein: CASTLGGGSYNEQFF
J gene: TRBJ2-1
V gene: TRBV5-6

CDR3 protein: CASSTQGQGETQYF
J gene: TRBJ2-5
V gene: TRBV19

CDR3 protein: CASSKYGDRNTGELFF
J gene: TRBJ2-2
V gene: TRBV5-1

CDR3 protein: CASSYGGTSGYNEQFF
J gene: TRBJ2-1
V gene: TRBV6-2/TRBV6-3

CDR3 protein: CASIGTVRYEQYF
J gene: TRBJ2-7
V gene: TRBV2

CDR3 protein: CASSLLGYNSPLHF
J gene: TRBJ1-6
V gene: TRBV14

CDR3 protein: CASSLGVGLRF
J gene: TRBJ1-1
V gene: TRBV7-9

CDR3 protein: CASSLVGLSNTEAFF
J gene: TRBJ1-1
V gene: TRBV7-2

CDR3 protein: CATALRAGSTDTQYF
J gene: TRBJ2-3
V gene: TRBV13

CDR3 protein: CASSLVFGELTDTQYF
J gene: TRBJ2-3
V gene: TRBV7-6

CDR3 protein: CASSLLQGNTGELFF
J gene: TRBJ2-2
V gene: TRBV5-1

CDR3 protein: CASRPPGGRWDTEAFF
J gene: TRBJ1-1
V gene: TRBV12-2

CDR3 protein: CASSTTGASTDTQYF
J gene: TRBJ2-3
V gene: TRBV7-9

CDR3 protein: CASKDRAHNSPLHF
J gene: TRBJ1-6
V gene: TRBV14

CDR3 protein: CASSLDGGSFGYTF
J gene: TRBJ1-2
V gene: TRBV7-9

CDR3 protein: CASSLRSSGGPDNEQFF
J gene: TRBJ2-1
V gene: TRBV5-4

CDR3 protein: CASSKNALSNQPQHF
J gene: TRBJ1-5
V gene: TRBV19

CDR3 protein: CASSLDSSGNTIYF
J gene: TRBJ1-3
V gene: TRBV7-2

CDR3 protein: CASRTDRVVNEKLFF
J gene: TRBJ1-4
V gene: TRBV19

CDR3 protein: CASSVARGDGLFATNEKLFF
J gene: TRBJ1-4
V gene: TRBV9

CDR3 protein: CASSFPGLPNEQFF
J gene: TRBJ2-1
V gene: TRBV5-1

CDR3 protein: CASSEYGLDQETQYF
J gene: TRBJ2-5
V gene: TRBV5-1

CDR3 protein: CATSRDRGLNTEAFF
J gene: TRBJ1-1
V gene: TRBV15

CDR3 protein: CASSLVTSGGNEQFF
J gene: TRBJ2-1
V gene: TRBV5-1

CDR3 protein: CASSQDRGETQYF
J gene: TRBJ2-5
V gene: TRBV7-8

CDR3 protein: CASSLGTGQRGYTF
J gene: TRBJ1-2
V gene: TRBV5-1

CDR3 protein: CASSIQGTGGPDTQYF
J gene: TRBJ2-3
V gene: TRBV7-2

CDR3 protein: CAWKQPNSPLHF
J gene: TRBJ1-6
V gene: TRBV30

CDR3 protein: CASSADRTNYGYTF
J gene: TRBJ1-2
V gene: TRBV9

CDR3 protein: CAISELLNYGYTF
J gene: TRBJ1-2
V gene: TRBV10-3

CDR3 protein: CASSDRGETQYF
J gene: TRBJ2-5
V gene: TRBV5-1

CDR3 protein: CSAPSDRNYGYTF
J gene: TRBJ1-2
V gene: TRBV29-1

CDR3 protein: CASSSTTRPRGYTF
J gene: TRBJ1-2
V gene: TRBV6-2/TRBV6-3